This is a list of T cell receptor beta chains from one sample in a study of cytomegalovirus exposure and HLA in healthy donors. Libraries were prepared by immunoSEQ multiplex PCR; TCRdb keeps only in-frame clonotypes and omits some of them. This sample has tens of thousands of clones, with under 80% found just once. The sequencing sample was made of PBMCs. The receptors stem from a male donor in good health and CMV-seronegative. Each CDR3 is given with its conserved first and last residue. D genes are given only for firm matches. The size entry is marked missing in some rows and otherwise reads once, few, many or a size class.

J | D | V | size | CDR3 | DNA
TRBJ2-5 | TRBD2 | TRBV27 | NA | CASIGGSGRAGGWEQYF | TGTGCCAGCATCGGAGGTAGCGGGAGGGCCGGGGGTTGGGAGCAGTACTTC
TRBJ2-1 | TRBD1 | TRBV11-2 | NA | CASSLVRTGAYNEQFF | TGTGCCAGCAGCTTAGTCAGGACAGGGGCCTACAATGAGCAGTTCTTC
TRBJ2-1 | TRBD1 | TRBV18 | NA | CASSPPGTGAMIRNEQFF | TGTGCCAGCTCACCACCCGGGACAGGGGCGATGATTAGGAATGAGCAGTTCTTC
TRBJ1-5 | NA | TRBV27 | NA | CASSPWANQPQHF | TGTGCCAGCAGCCCGTGGGCTAATCAGCCCCAGCATTTT
TRBJ2-3 | TRBD1 | TRBV9 | NA | CASSGPVQGDPRTDTQYF | TGTGCCAGCAGCGGACCAGTTCAGGGGGACCCCCGGACAGATACGCAGTATTTT
TRBJ1-1 | TRBD1 | TRBV11-2 | once | CASSLHRGLNTEAFF | TGTGCCAGCAGCTTACACAGGGGGCTGAACACTGAAGCTTTCTTT
TRBJ2-5 | TRBD1 | TRBV28 | NA | CASSLGTVQETQYF | TGTGCCAGCAGTTTAGGGACAGTTCAAGAGACCCAGTACTTC
TRBJ1-5 | NA | TRBV18 | once | CASSPKGVDGQPQHF | TGTGCCAGCTCACCGAAGGGGGTCGACGGTCAGCCCCAGCATTTT
TRBJ2-1 | TRBD1 | TRBV27 | NA | CASSRSGQAIF | TGTGCCAGCAGCCGTTCGGGACAGGCTATCTTC
TRBJ2-7 | NA | TRBV20-1 | NA | CSAREHVF | TGCAGTGCTAGGGAGCACGTCTTC
TRBJ2-4 | NA | TRBV19 | few | CASSNGVLAKNIQYF | TGTGCCAGTAGTAATGGAGTTCTAGCCAAAAACATTCAGTACTTC
TRBJ2-1 | TRBD2 | TRBV14 | NA | CASSHWTSGHNEQFF | TGTGCCAGCAGCCATTGGACTAGCGGACACAATGAGCAGTTCTTC
TRBJ2-7 | TRBD1 | TRBV15 | once | CATSRGTGGVSYEQYF | TGTGCCACCAGCAGGGGAACAGGGGGTGTCTCCTACGAGCAGTACTTC
TRBJ2-2 | TRBD2 | TRBV19 | NA | CASGRDFGELFF | TGTGCCAGTGGGAGGGATTTCGGGGAGCTGTTTTTT
TRBJ1-2 | TRBD1 | TRBV5-3 | NA | CARSPDRRLIGYTF | TGTGCCAGAAGCCCGGACAGGCGCCTCATTGGCTACACCTTC
TRBJ1-2 | NA | TRBV5-1 | few | CASSLSEGDYGYTF | TGCGCCAGCAGCTTGTCTGAAGGGGACTATGGCTACACCTTC
TRBJ1-1 | NA | TRBV5-6 | NA | CASSLGSWNTEAFF | TGTGCCAGTTCACTCGGGTCATGGAACACTGAAGCTTTCTTT
TRBJ2-4 | NA | TRBV27 | NA | CASSLSWALAKNIQYF | TGTGCCAGCAGTTTATCATGGGCCTTAGCCAAAAACATTCAGTACTTC
TRBJ2-1 | TRBD1 | TRBV10-3 | few | CASAEGAFNNEQFF | TGTGCCAGCGCAGAGGGGGCGTTTAATAATGAGCAGTTCTTC
TRBJ1-2 | TRBD1 | TRBV27 | NA | CASSGQGADGYTF | TGTGCCAGCAGTGGCCAGGGGGCGGATGGCTACACCTTC
TRBJ1-5 | NA | TRBV7-8 | NA | CASSRQGGYSNQPQHF | TGTGCCAGCAGCCGCCAAGGAGGTTATAGCAATCAGCCCCAGCATTTT
TRBJ2-7 | NA | TRBV27 | NA | CASSLGGAGEQYF | TGTGCCAGCAGTTTGGGGGGGGCGGGTGAGCAGTACTTC
TRBJ2-1 | NA | TRBV19 | NA | CASSPQEGNEQFF | TGTGCCAGTAGCCCCCAGGAGGGCAATGAGCAGTTCTTC
TRBJ1-4 | NA | TRBV12-5 | NA | CAHPQGRERSDEKLFF | TGTGCTCACCCCCAGGGGAGAGAGCGTTCGGATGAAAAACTGTTTTTT
TRBJ1-1 | TRBD1 | TRBV7-2 | NA | CASSPTRDRGLVTEAFF | TGTGCCAGCAGCCCGACCAGGGACAGGGGGCTTGTCACTGAAGCTTTCTTT
TRBJ2-7 | TRBD1 | TRBV7-2 | NA | CASSSTGASEQYF | TGTGCCAGCAGCTCTACAGGGGCTAGCGAGCAGTACTTC
TRBJ1-4 | NA | TRBV27 | NA | CASSLSTVREKLFF | TGTGCCAGCAGTTTATCCACAGTACGGGAAAAACTGTTTTTT
TRBJ2-7 | NA | TRBV18 | few | CASSPPLSQFREQYF | TGTGCCAGCTCACCACCGCTTTCCCAATTCCGCGAGCAGTACTTC
TRBJ2-3 | NA | TRBV28 | NA | CASSLAGSTDTQYF | TGTGCCAGCAGTTTAGCGGGAAGCACAGATACGCAGTATTTT